This TCR beta chain derives from a study of graft-versus-host responses after intestinal transplantation. Relative to its sample, this clone is medium-sized (0.01 to 0.1%). Germline assignment: CDR1 MGHRA and CDR2 YSYEKL. CDR3 size: 15 residues. With V trimmed by 3 bases and J by 2 bases, 4 bases remained unmatched. Assay: immunoSEQ multiplex PCR; the TCRdb copy retains only in-frame clones and omits some. The profile covers 6,000 to 8,500 clones, with around 30% appearing a single time and around 3.6% taken by the ten largest. Irradiated stimulators labeled with violet dye, some 200,000 in number, were plated with some 200,000 CFSE-labeled responders.

The chain couples TRBV4-1 to TRBJ1-5; TRBD1 aligns across 7 bases. Material: alloreactive CD8+ T cells from a mixed lymphocyte reaction culture, obtained before transplantation. Subset: CFSE-low proliferating T cells sorted from approximately six-day pre-transplant mixed lymphocyte reaction (GvH or HvG direction). The origin of this receptor is a human patient who was an organ donor for intestinal transplantation. The chain's CDR3 is CASSQIGTGNQPQHF. The CDR3 region has the DNA TGCGCCAGCAGCCAGATCGGGACAGGCAATCAGCCCCAGCATTTT.